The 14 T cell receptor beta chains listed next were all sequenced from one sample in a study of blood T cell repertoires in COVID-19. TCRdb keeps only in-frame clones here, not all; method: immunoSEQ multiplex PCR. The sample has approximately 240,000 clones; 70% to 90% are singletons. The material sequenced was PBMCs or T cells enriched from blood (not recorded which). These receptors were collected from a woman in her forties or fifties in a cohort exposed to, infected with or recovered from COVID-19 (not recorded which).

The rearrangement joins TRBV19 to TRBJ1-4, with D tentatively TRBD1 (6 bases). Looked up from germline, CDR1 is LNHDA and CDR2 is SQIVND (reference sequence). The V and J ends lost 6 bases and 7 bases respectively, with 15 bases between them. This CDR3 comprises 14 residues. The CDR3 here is CASRAGTSSEKLFF. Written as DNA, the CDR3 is TGTGCCAGTAGGGCCGGGACAAGTAGTGAAAAACTGTTTTTT.

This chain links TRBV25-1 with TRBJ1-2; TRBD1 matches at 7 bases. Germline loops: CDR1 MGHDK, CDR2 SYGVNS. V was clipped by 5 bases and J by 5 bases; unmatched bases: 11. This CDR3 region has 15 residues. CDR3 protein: CASSRTTGVGYGYTF. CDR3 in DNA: TGTGCCAGCAGTCGCACTACAGGGGTGGGGTATGGCTACACCTTC.

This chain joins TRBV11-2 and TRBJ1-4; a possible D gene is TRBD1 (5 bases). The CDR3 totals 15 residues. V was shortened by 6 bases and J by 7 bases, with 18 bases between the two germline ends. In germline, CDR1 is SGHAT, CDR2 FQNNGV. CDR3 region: CASRKPGASSEKLFF. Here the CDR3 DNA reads TGTGCCAGCAGAAAACCTGGGGCGTCTAGTGAAAAACTGTTTTTT.

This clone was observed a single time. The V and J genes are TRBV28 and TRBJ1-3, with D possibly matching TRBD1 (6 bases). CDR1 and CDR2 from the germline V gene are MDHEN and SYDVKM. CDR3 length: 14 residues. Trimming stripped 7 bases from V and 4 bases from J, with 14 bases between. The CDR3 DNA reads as TGTGCCAGCAATACTGGGGGGGCGGGAAACACCATATATTTT. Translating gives CASNTGGAGNTIYF.

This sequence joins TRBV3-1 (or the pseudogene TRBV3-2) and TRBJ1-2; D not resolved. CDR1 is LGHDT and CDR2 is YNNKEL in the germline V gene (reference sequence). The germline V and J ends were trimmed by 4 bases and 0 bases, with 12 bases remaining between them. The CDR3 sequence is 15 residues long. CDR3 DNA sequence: TGTGCCAGCAGCCGGGCGACGGGAGCTAACTATGGCTACACCTTC. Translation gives CASSRATGANYGYTF.

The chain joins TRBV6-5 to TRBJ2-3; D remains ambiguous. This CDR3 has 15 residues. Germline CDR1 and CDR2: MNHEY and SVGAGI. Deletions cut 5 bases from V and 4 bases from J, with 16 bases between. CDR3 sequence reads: CASSRDIAIPDTQYF. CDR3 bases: TGTGCCAGCAGTAGAGACATTGCGATCCCAGATACGCAGTATTTT.

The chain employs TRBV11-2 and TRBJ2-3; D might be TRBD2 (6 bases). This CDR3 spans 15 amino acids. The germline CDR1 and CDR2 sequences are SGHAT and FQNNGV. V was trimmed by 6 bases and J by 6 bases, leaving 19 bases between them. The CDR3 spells CASRKSGGSEDTQYF. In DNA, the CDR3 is TGTGCCAGCAGAAAGTCCGGGGGTTCTGAGGATACGCAGTATTTT.

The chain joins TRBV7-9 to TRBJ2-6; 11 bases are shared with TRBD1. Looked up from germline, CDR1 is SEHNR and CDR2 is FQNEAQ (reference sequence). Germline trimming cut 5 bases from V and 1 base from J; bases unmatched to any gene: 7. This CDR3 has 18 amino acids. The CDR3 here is CASSHPGQGGSGANVLTF. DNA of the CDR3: TGTGCCAGCAGCCATCCGGGACAGGGGGGTTCTGGGGCCAACGTCCTGACTTTC.

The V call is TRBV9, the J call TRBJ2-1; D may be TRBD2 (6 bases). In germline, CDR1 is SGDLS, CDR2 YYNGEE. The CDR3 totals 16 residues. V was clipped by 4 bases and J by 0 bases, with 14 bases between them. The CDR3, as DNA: TGTGCCAGCAGCTCCGCCGGGACTGGCTCCTACAATGAGCAGTTCTTC. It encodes CASSSAGTGSYNEQFF.

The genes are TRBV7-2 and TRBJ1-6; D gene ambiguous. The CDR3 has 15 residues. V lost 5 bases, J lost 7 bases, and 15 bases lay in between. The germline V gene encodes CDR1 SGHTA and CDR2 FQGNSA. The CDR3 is CASSESRAGNSPLHF. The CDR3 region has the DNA TGTGCCAGCAGCGAATCTCGGGCGGGGAATTCACCCCTCCACTTT.

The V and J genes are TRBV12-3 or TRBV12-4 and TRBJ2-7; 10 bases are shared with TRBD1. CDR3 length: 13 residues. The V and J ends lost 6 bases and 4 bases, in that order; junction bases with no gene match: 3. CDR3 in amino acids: CASSRQGAYEQYF. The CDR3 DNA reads TGTGCCAGCAGCCGACAGGGGGCGTACGAGCAGTACTTC.

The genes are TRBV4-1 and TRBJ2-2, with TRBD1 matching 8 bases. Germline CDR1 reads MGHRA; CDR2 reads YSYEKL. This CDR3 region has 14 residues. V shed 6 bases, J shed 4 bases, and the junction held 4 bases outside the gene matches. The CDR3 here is CASSRTGSTGELFF. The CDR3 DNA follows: TGCGCCAGCAGTCGGACAGGGAGCACCGGGGAGCTGTTTTTT.

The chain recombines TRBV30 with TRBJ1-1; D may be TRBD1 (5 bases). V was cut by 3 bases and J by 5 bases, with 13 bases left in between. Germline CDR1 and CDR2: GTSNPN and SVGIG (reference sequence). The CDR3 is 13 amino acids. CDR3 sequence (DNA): TGTGCCTGGAGCCGCGGGGGGGGTACTGAAGCTTTCTTT. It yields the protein CAWSRGGGTEAFF.

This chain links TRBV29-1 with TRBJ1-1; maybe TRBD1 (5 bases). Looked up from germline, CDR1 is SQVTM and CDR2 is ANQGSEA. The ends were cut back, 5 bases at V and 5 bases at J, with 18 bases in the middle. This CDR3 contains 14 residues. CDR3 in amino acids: CSVTRGSGGTEAFF. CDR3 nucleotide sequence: TGCAGCGTTACTCGGGGGTCCGGAGGGACTGAAGCTTTCTTT. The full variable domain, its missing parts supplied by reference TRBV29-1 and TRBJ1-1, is SAVISQKPSRDICQRGTSLTIQCQVDSQVTMMFWYRQQPGQSLTLIATANQGSEATYESGFVIDKFPISRPNLTFSTLTVSNMSPEDSSIYLCSVTRGSGGTEAFFGQGTRLTVV.